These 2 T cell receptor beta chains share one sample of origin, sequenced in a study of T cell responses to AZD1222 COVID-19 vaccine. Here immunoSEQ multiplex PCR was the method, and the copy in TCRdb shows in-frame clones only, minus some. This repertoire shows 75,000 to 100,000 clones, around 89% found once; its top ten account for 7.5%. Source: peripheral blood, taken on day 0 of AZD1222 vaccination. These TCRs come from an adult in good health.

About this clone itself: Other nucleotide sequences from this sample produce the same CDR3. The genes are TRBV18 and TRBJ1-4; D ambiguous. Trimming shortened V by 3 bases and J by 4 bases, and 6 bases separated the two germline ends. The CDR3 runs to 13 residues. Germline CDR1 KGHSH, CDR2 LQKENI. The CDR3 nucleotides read TGTGCCAGCTCACCCGGCCTTAATGAAAAACTGTTTTTT. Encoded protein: CASSPGLNEKLFF.

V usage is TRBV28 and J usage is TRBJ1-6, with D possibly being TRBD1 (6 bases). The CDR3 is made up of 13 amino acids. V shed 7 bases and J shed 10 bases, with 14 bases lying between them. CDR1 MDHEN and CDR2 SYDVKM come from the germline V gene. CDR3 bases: TGTGCCAGCATGTCCGGACAGTTATCACCCCTCCACTTT. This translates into CASMSGQLSPLHF.